This T cell receptor (beta chain) derives from a study of circulating and synovial CD4+ cells in juvenile arthritis. Regarding the study as a whole: Circulating pathogenic-like lymphocytes shared a substantially higher fraction of CDR3 sequences with synovium than bulk blood. Traditional Vbeta family usage analysis missed the pathogenic-like versus bulk difference.

Clones were read by immunoSEQ multiplex PCR, and TCRdb kept only the in-frame ones, dropping some. The sample holds about 1,600 clones, 95% to 96% seen once. Patients with active juvenile idiopathic arthritis donated these samples. The CDR3 length is 13 residues. Trimming shortened V by 3 bases and J by 8 bases, and 10 bases separated the two germline ends. Germline V lookup: CDR1 ENHRY, CDR2 SYGVKD. On this clone: What it binds is unknown.

The specimen sequenced was CD4+ T cells from synovial fluid. The receptor's source is a human donor with juvenile idiopathic arthritis. The chain couples TRBV10-3 to TRBJ1-4; D ambiguous. This CDR3 is CAISDQSREKLFF. CDR3 nucleotides: TGTGCCATCAGTGATCAAAGCCGAGAAAAACTGTTTTTT.